These 6 T cell receptor beta chains came from one sample sequenced in a study of blood T cell repertoires in COVID-19. Assay used: immunoSEQ multiplex PCR; TCRdb lists only in-frame clones, some missing. The table lists just over 200,000 clones, around three quarters of them singletons. The sequencing sample was made of peripheral blood. Receptors were obtained from a woman between 70 and 85 years old with acute or convalescent COVID-19.

The gene calls are TRBV24-1 and TRBJ1-2, with TRBD1 identical over 8 bases. Germline CDR1 reads KGHDR; CDR2 reads SFDVKD. With V trimmed by 4 bases and J by 3 bases, 9 bases remained unmatched. CDR3 size: 16 residues. CDR3 residues: CATSDPSLDRDYGYTF. CDR3 bases: TGTGCCACCAGTGACCCCTCCCTGGACAGGGACTATGGCTACACCTTC.

This clone occurred once. This chain links TRBV27 with TRBJ2-2; 7 nucleotides line up with TRBD2. Germline V gene data show CDR1 as MNHEY and CDR2 as SMNVEV (reference sequence). The CDR3 covers 17 residues. Trimming removed 8 bases from V and 2 bases from J; junction bases left unmatched: 14. The CDR3 loop is CASSYRGLAVNTGELFF. DNA for the CDR3: TGTGCCAGCTCGTACCGCGGGCTAGCGGTTAACACCGGGGAGCTGTTTTTT.

This clone was counted a few times. This rearrangement joins TRBV7-9 to TRBJ2-7; 7 bases are shared with TRBD1. The CDR3 spans 14 residues. Germline CDR1 SEHNR, CDR2 FQNEAQ (reference sequence). Unmatched junction bases numbered 8, after V lost 7 bases and J lost 2 bases. CDR3 residues: CASTPGTATYEQYF. The CDR3 coding sequence is TGTGCCAGCACTCCCGGGACAGCAACCTACGAGCAGTACTTC.

The V gene is TRBV19, the J gene TRBJ2-3; D possibly corresponds to TRBD2 (5 bases). The CDR3 loop spans 16 amino acids. Germline V CDR1 and CDR2: LNHDA, SQIVND (reference sequence). V was shortened by 2 bases and J by 4 bases, with 16 bases between the two germline ends. The CDR3 protein is CASSIRRSPGADTQYF. Here the CDR3 DNA reads TGTGCCAGTAGTATACGCAGGTCCCCCGGGGCAGATACGCAGTATTTT.

This clone was seen more than once but under ten times. V is TRBV5-4 and J is TRBJ2-2, with 7 bases lining up with TRBD2. CDR1 and CDR2 from the germline V gene are SGHNT and YYREEE (reference sequence). The V and J ends lost 3 bases and 4 bases, in that order; junction bases with no gene match: 3. The CDR3 has 14 residues. The CDR3 reads CASSWDYSTGELFF. The CDR3 DNA sequence: TGTGCCAGCAGCTGGGACTACAGCACCGGGGAGCTGTTTTTT. Filled out from reference TRBV5-4 and TRBJ2-2, the complete variable domain reads ETGVTQSPTHLIKTRGQQVTLRCSSQSGHNTVSWYQQALGQGPQFIFQYYREEENGRGNFPPRFSGLQFPNYSSELNVNALELDDSALYLCASSWDYSTGELFFGEGSRLTVL.

This chain joins TRBV29-1 and TRBJ1-2; D unresolved. The CDR3 runs to 13 residues. The V gene's germline CDR1 is SQVTM and CDR2 ANQGSEA. The V and J ends lost 2 bases and 6 bases respectively, with 13 bases between them. Here the CDR3 DNA reads TGCAGCGTTGAAACCTTGGCGGGGAATGGCTACACCTTC. Translation: CSVETLAGNGYTF.